The 20 T cell receptor beta chains reported below all come from one sample, sequenced in a study of brain T cells in children with intractable seizures. Measured with immunoSEQ multiplex PCR; TCRdb has only the in-frame clones, and not every one. In the table there are hundreds of thousands of clones, over 90% of which are singletons. Time point: blood from clinic visit 5 months post-surgery; TSC patient then seizure free. The material sequenced was peripheral blood, taken roughly 5 months after surgery. All receptors derive from a boy younger than two with tuberous sclerosis and intractable seizures.

The V gene is TRBV6-2 or TRBV6-3, the J gene TRBJ1-6; D is ambiguous. This CDR3 contains 18 residues. The V end lost 5 bases, the J end lost 9 bases, and 26 bases lay between the germline ends. Per the germline V gene, CDR1 is MNHEY and CDR2 is SVGEGT. CDR3 coding DNA: TGTGCCAGCAGTACGATACCCTCGTCGGGGTTATATGCTTCACCCCTCCACTTT. Protein: CASSTIPSSGLYASPLHF.

This sequence joins TRBV19 and TRBJ1-5; D remains unclear. Trimming cost V 2 bases and J 1 base, with 9 bases left between them. CDR1 is LNHDA, CDR2 SQIVND, per germline (reference sequence). This CDR3 is 15 amino acids long. The CDR3 region has the DNA TGTGCCAGTAGTATACGGTTGGGAAGCAATCAGCCCCAGCATTTT. It encodes CASSIRLGSNQPQHF.

V is TRBV5-8 and J is TRBJ1-4; 8 nucleotides match TRBD1. CDR1 and CDR2 from the germline V gene are SGHTS and YDEGEE. This CDR3 comprises 15 residues. With V trimmed by 4 bases and J by 3 bases, 5 bases remained unmatched. This CDR3 reads CASSPWTGPNEKLFF. The CDR3 region has the DNA TGTGCCAGCAGCCCCTGGACAGGGCCTAATGAAAAACTGTTTTTT.

The V call is TRBV9, the J call TRBJ1-5; TRBD1 might be the D (5 bases). Germline V lookup: CDR1 SGDLS, CDR2 YYNGEE. The CDR3 totals 13 residues. The V and J ends lost 4 bases and 8 bases respectively, with 13 bases between them. The CDR3 bases are TGTGCCAGCAGCCGGGACGGAAAGGAGCCCCAGCATTTT. As protein: CASSRDGKEPQHF.

The V gene is TRBV5-6, the J gene TRBJ1-2; weak D call: TRBD1 (6 bases). Trimming pared 4 bases from V and 8 bases from J, leaving 15 bases between. This CDR3 contains 13 residues. The germline gives CDR1 SGHDT, CDR2 YYEEEE. Written as DNA, the CDR3 is TGTGCCAGCAGCCCTACAGGGTTGGGGGGCTACACCTTC. It codes for CASSPTGLGGYTF.

Comments on this clone: At the DNA level, this CDR3 is encoded by other sequences in the same sample as well. This chain links TRBV7-9 with TRBJ1-4; no definite D call. CDR3 length: 14 amino acids. Germline lookup yields CDR1 SEHNR and CDR2 FQNEAQ (reference sequence). V was cut by 1 base and J by 3 bases, with 6 bases left in between. The CDR3 coding sequence is TGTGCCAGCAGCTTAGATTTACCTAATGAAAAACTGTTTTTT. Its translation is CASSLDLPNEKLFF.

This chain links TRBV28 with TRBJ1-2, with TRBD1 as a possible D gene (6 bases). The V and J ends lost 1 base and 2 bases respectively, with 8 bases between them. The CDR3 runs 14 residues. Germline V gives CDR1 MDHEN, CDR2 SYDVKM. The CDR3 is CASSLFTGNYGYTF. The CDR3 nucleotides read TGTGCCAGCAGTTTATTCACAGGGAACTATGGCTACACCTTC.

The J gene is TRBJ2-1, the V gene TRBV13; D perhaps matches TRBD2 (5 bases). V was cut by 1 base and J by 0 bases, with 13 bases left in between. Germline V gene data show CDR1 as PRHDT and CDR2 as FYEKMQ (reference sequence). The CDR3 runs to 17 residues. CDR3 bases: TGTGCCAGCAGCTTAGTCTCGGGGAAGCTCTCCTACAATGAGCAGTTCTTC. Translated, it gives CASSLVSGKLSYNEQFF. Filled out from reference TRBV13 and TRBJ2-1, the complete variable domain reads AAGVIQSPRHLIKEKRETATLKCYPIPRHDTVYWYQQGPGQDPQFLISFYEKMQSDKGSIPDRFSAQQFSDYHSELNMSSLELGDSALYFCASSLVSGKLSYNEQFFGPGTRLTVL.

This clone was counted a single time. V gene TRBV10-3 combines with J gene TRBJ1-1; tentative D call: TRBD1 (5 bases). V shed 0 bases and J shed 1 base, with 9 bases lying between them. The CDR3 runs 15 residues. Germline CDR1 and CDR2: ENHRY and SYGVKD. In DNA form, the CDR3 reads TGTGCCATCAGTGAGTCTCAGGGAGGGAACACTGAAGCTTTCTTT. It codes for CAISESQGGNTEAFF.

The rearrangement uses TRBV5-1 and TRBJ1-1; the D is unclear. The CDR3 consists of 13 residues. Deletions cut 2 bases from V and 2 bases from J, with 7 bases between. The germline V gene encodes CDR1 SGHRS and CDR2 YFSETQ. The CDR3: CASSFRANTEAFF. The CDR3 DNA reads as TGCGCCAGCAGCTTCAGAGCTAACACTGAAGCTTTCTTT.

DNA for the CDR3: TGTGCCAGCAGTTACGGGTTGTTGGCGTACGAGCAGTACTTC. Amino acids: CASSYGLLAYEQYF. The genes are TRBV6-7 and TRBJ2-7; D is uncertain. TRBV6-7 belongs to the ORF category, with a function that is uncertain. V lost 2 bases and J lost 4, with 12 bases in between. There are 14 residues in the CDR3.

The CDR3 coding sequence is TGTGCCAGCAGCTTGGTTGGCACCTTGAATTCTGGGGCCAACGTCCTGACTTTC. Amino acids: CASSLVGTLNSGANVLTF. The chain has TRBV5-5 and TRBJ2-6; D gene unclear. V lost 0 bases, J lost 1 base, and 14 bases lay in between. The length of the CDR3 is 18 residues. CDR1 and CDR2 from the germline V gene are SGHKS and YYEKEE (reference sequence). Together with reference TRBV5-5 and TRBJ2-6, the CDR3 gives the full variable domain: DAGVTQSPTHLIKTRGQQVTLRCSPISGHKSVSWYQQVLGQGPQFIFQYYEKEERGRGNFPDRFSARQFPNYSSELNVNALLLGDSALYLCASSLVGTLNSGANVLTFGAGSRLTVL.

The CDR3 nucleotides are TGTGCCAGCAGTCATTTCGACGAGCAGTACTTC. Its translation: CASSHFDEQYF. The genes are TRBV27 and TRBJ2-7; D not resolved. V was trimmed by 5 bases and J by 5 bases, leaving 7 bases between them. Germline-derived CDR1 and CDR2 are MNHEY and SMNVEV (reference sequence). The CDR3 extends over 11 amino acids.

This chain connects TRBV5-1 to TRBJ1-6; perhaps TRBD1 as D (5 bases). This CDR3 comprises 15 residues. In germline, CDR1 is SGHRS, CDR2 YFSETQ. V lost 0 bases and J lost 10, with 14 bases in between. The CDR3 DNA sequence: TGCGCCAGCAGCTTGGAAGGGGCGGGTGGCTCACCCCTCCACTTT. Amino acids: CASSLEGAGGSPLHF. The full variable domain, in which reference TRBV5-1 and TRBJ1-6 provide the parts outside the CDR3, is KAGVTQTPRYLIKTRGQQVTLSCSPISGHRSVSWYQQTPGQGLQFLFEYFSETQRNKGNFPGRFSGRQFSNSRSEMNVSTLELGDSALYLCASSLEGAGGSPLHFGNGTRLTVT.

This clone was found once. This chain links TRBV10-3 with TRBJ2-3; 7 bases map to TRBD2. Per the germline V gene, CDR1 is ENHRY and CDR2 is SYGVKD. The V and J ends lost 5 bases and 1 base, in that order; junction bases with no gene match: 3. This CDR3 comprises 14 residues. As DNA, the CDR3 is TGTGCCATCAGTTCTCGGGGGGGCACAGATACGCAGTATTTT. It yields the protein CAISSRGGTDTQYF.

The chain employs TRBV27 and TRBJ2-6; D is uncertain. The CDR3 spans 14 residues. Trimming left V 5 bases short and J 1 base short, with 6 bases between. From germline, CDR1 is MNHEY and CDR2 SMNVEV (reference sequence). This chain's CDR3 is CASSAPSGANVLTF. In DNA form, the CDR3 reads TGTGCCAGCAGTGCCCCGTCTGGGGCCAACGTCCTGACTTTC.

The chain recombines TRBV5-4 with TRBJ2-7; TRBD1 might be the D (6 bases). The V gene lost 4 bases and the J gene lost 0 bases, with 14 bases spanning the gap. Germline values: CDR1 SGHNT, CDR2 YYREEE (reference sequence). The CDR3 extends over 15 amino acids. Here the CDR3 DNA reads TGTGCCAGCAGCATGGCAACAGGGTTCTCCTACGAGCAGTACTTC. Translating it yields CASSMATGFSYEQYF.

V and J are TRBV27 and TRBJ2-6; D is ambiguous. CDR1 and CDR2 (germline): MNHEY, SMNVEV (reference sequence). The CDR3 length is 14 residues. V was shortened by 1 base and J by 3 bases, with 4 bases between the two germline ends. CDR3 coding DNA: TGTGCCAGCAGTTTATTAGGTGGGGCCAACGTCCTGACTTTC. It yields the protein CASSLLGGANVLTF.

The rearrangement joins TRBV5-6 to TRBJ1-4; maybe TRBD1 (5 bases). V was cut by 7 bases and J by 4 bases, with 17 bases left in between. This CDR3 comprises 15 residues. Germline-derived CDR1 and CDR2 are SGHDT and YYEEEE. The CDR3 is CASGLVGVSNEKLFF. The CDR3 DNA reads TGTGCCAGCGGCCTCGTGGGGGTTAGTAATGAAAAACTGTTTTTT.

The chain has TRBV7-8 and TRBJ2-3; 13 bases map to TRBD2. In germline, CDR1 is SGHVS, CDR2 FQNEAQ. V trimming: 6 bases; J trimming: 2 bases; junction bases outside the gene matches: 5. This CDR3 spans 16 amino acids. CDR3 in DNA: TGTGCCAGCAGACCCGGACTAGCGGGAGTCACAGATACGCAGTATTTT. Translating gives CASRPGLAGVTDTQYF. The complete variable domain, with remaining parts taken from reference TRBV7-8 and TRBJ2-3, reads GAGVSQSPRYKVAKRGQDVALRCDPISGHVSLFWYQQALGQGPEFLTYFQNEAQLDKSGLPSDRFFAERPEGSVSTLKIQRTQQEDSAVYLCASRPGLAGVTDTQYFGPGTRLTVL.